Following are 30 T cell receptor beta chains from one sample sequenced in a study of T cells in Graves' hyperthyroidism and ophthalmopathy. There were TCR beta CDR3 regions amplified from RNA transcripts. Initially, a first-round RT-PCR of the TCR CDR3 employed the HTBI primer set. TCRdb recomputed calls from the multiplex PCR reads with MiXCR, one row per CDR3 protein. Of roughly 840,000 distinct CDR3 sequences listed, around 38% are singletons. The specimen sequenced was blood. The receptor source for this set is a man aged 18 to 35 with Graves' hyperthyroidism.

This clonotype was counted between two and nine times. This chain uses TRBV12-3 or TRBV12-4 with TRBJ2-7, with D possibly TRBD1 on 5 matching bases. This CDR3 contains 12 residues. The V end was cut by 6 bases, the J end by 6 bases, with 12 bases between. The CDR3 here is CASRGPLGEQYF. In nucleotides, the CDR3 is TGTGCCAGCAGGGGGCCGCTGGGCGAGCAGTACTTC.

This clonotype was observed many times. The V call is TRBV2, the J call TRBJ1-5, with D possibly TRBD1 on 6 matching bases. This CDR3 is 14 amino acids long. V lost 8 bases, J lost 3 bases, and 14 bases lay in between. Germline CDR1 SNHLY, CDR2 FYNNEI. In DNA, the CDR3 is TGTGCCAGCCAAGCAGGGGACTACAATCAGCCCCAGCATTTT. As protein: CASQAGDYNQPQHF.

The gene calls are TRBV10-3 and TRBJ1-2; 8 bases map to TRBD1. V shed 4 bases, J shed 6 bases, and the junction held 7 bases outside the gene matches. The germline V gene has CDR1 ENHRY and CDR2 SYGVKD. The CDR3 has 14 amino acids. The CDR3 DNA reads as TGTGCCATCAGTGCTCGGACAGGGAGGGATGGCTACACCTTC. Residues: CAISARTGRDGYTF.

Many counts were recorded for this clonotype. V is TRBV9 and J is TRBJ2-7; tentative D call: TRBD2 (5 bases). This CDR3 is built from 15 residues. Germline CDR1 SGDLS, CDR2 YYNGEE. The germline V and J ends were trimmed by 4 bases and 6 bases, with 20 bases remaining between them. In DNA, the CDR3 is TGTGCCAGCAGCCCGTTGCGAGGGCGGCTTGGCGAGCAGTACTTC. This codes for CASSPLRGRLGEQYF.

Only a few counts were recorded for this clonotype. The CDR3: CASSVGAEQYF. The CDR3 bases are TGTGCCAGCAGCGTCGGTGCCGAGCAGTACTTC. The chain is built from TRBV5-6 and TRBJ2-7; the D is unclear. Germline assignment: CDR1 SGHDT and CDR2 YYEEEE. This CDR3 contains 11 residues. V was shortened by 4 bases and J by 6 bases, with 8 bases between the two germline ends.

The V gene is TRBV7-6, the J gene TRBJ2-1, with 11 positions matching TRBD2. This CDR3 comprises 14 residues. From germline, CDR1 is SGHVS and CDR2 FNYEAQ. Trimming cost V 2 bases and J 9 bases; bases outside gene matches: 3. The DNA for the CDR3 is TGTGCCAGCAGCTTAACTAGCGGGAGAGGTGAGCAGTTCTTC. Amino acid sequence: CASSLTSGRGEQFF.

A single count supports this clonotype. The gene calls are TRBV6-6 and TRBJ1-1; no reliable D call. Trimming stripped 0 bases from V and 6 bases from J, with 11 bases between. CDR3 length equals 14 residues. Germline-derived CDR1 and CDR2 are MNHNY and SVGAGI (reference sequence). The CDR3 region is CASSYSRGNAEAFF. CDR3 DNA sequence: TGTGCCAGCAGTTACTCAAGAGGGAATGCTGAAGCTTTCTTT.

V is TRBV11-2 and J is TRBJ1-1, with no clear D. From germline, CDR1 is SGHAT and CDR2 FQNNGV. The CDR3 consists of 15 residues. V was clipped by 5 bases and J by 5 bases, with 18 bases between them. CDR3 DNA: TGTGCCAGCAGCCAAGAGAGTGGGGTTTGGACTGAAGCTTTCTTT. Translation: CASSQESGVWTEAFF.

This clonotype turned up a few times. This chain joins TRBV20-1 and TRBJ2-7; 11 bases are shared with TRBD2. Germline V CDR1 and CDR2: DFQATT, SNEGSKA (reference sequence). With 6 bases clipped from V and 1 base from J, the junction kept 11 bases outside the gene matches. The CDR3 runs to 16 residues. CDR3 in DNA: TGCAGTGCCGGCAAACTCCTAGCGGGGGGTTCCTACGAGCAGTACTTC. Amino acids: CSAGKLLAGGSYEQYF.

This clonotype was picked up many times. The V and J genes are TRBV2 and TRBJ1-1; 8 positions match TRBD1. Germline V CDR1 and CDR2: SNHLY, FYNNEI. Trimming removed 6 bases from V and 1 base from J; junction bases left unmatched: 10. The CDR3 length is 16 residues. In DNA form, the CDR3 reads TGTGCCAGCAGGGGGACAGGACAGACAGCGAACACTGAAGCTTTCTTT. Translation gives CASRGTGQTANTEAFF.

This clonotype was counted between two and nine times. The chain employs TRBV11-3 and TRBJ1-1, with D possibly being TRBD1 (5 bases). V was cut by 3 bases and J by 8 bases, with 16 bases left in between. Per germline, CDR1 SGHNT and CDR2 YENEEA. This CDR3 spans 14 amino acids. The CDR3 coding sequence is TGTGCCAGCAGCTTGGTGGGGCCCGAGGCGGAAGCTTTCTTT. Translation: CASSLVGPEAEAFF.

The sample holds a few counts of this clonotype. The chain uses TRBV6-5 and TRBJ1-4, with no clear D. The germline gives CDR1 MNHEY, CDR2 SVGAGI. The ends were cut back, 7 bases at V and 8 bases at J, with 17 bases in the middle. The CDR3 loop spans 14 amino acids. The CDR3 DNA reads TGTGCCAGCACGGGTGACCGACGGCCGGAAAAACTGTTTTTT. Translating it yields CASTGDRRPEKLFF.

This clonotype has just one count. This may come from a read error, since a much larger clone is one base off. The chain employs TRBV2 and TRBJ2-5, with D tentatively TRBD2 (5 bases). The CDR3 is made up of 15 amino acids. Germline lookup yields CDR1 SNHLY and CDR2 FYNNEI. Trimming cost V 3 bases and J 2 bases, with 13 bases left between them. The chain's CDR3 is CASSESGTSQETQYF. The CDR3 DNA is TGTGCCAGCAGTGAGTCGGGAACTTCACAAGAGACCCAGTACTTC.

This clonotype has only one observation. This rearrangement joins TRBV5-5 to TRBJ2-1; D not resolved. V was trimmed by 4 bases and J by 0 bases, leaving 11 bases between them. This CDR3 is 15 amino acids long. Germline CDR1 reads SGHKS; CDR2 reads YYEKEE (reference sequence). The CDR3 reads CASSPTGSSYNEQFF. DNA of the CDR3: TGTGCCAGCAGCCCAACTGGAAGCTCCTACAATGAGCAGTTCTTC.

The chain has TRBV2 and TRBJ1-1; D is unresolved. V was clipped by 4 bases and J by 3 bases, with 6 bases between them. The CDR3 covers 12 residues. Germline values: CDR1 SNHLY, CDR2 FYNNEI. For the CDR3, the DNA is TGTGCCAGCAGTGGTCCGTACACTGAAGCTTTCTTT. Protein product: CASSGPYTEAFF.

The rearrangement joins TRBV7-9 to TRBJ2-5; possible D gene TRBD2, 6 bases. The V and J ends lost 4 bases and 4 bases respectively, with 16 bases between them. This CDR3 is built from 15 residues. CDR1 is SEHNR and CDR2 is FQNEAQ in the germline V gene (reference sequence). CDR3 nucleotides: TGTGCCAGCAGCTCATCCGGGGGTGTGGGAGAGACCCAGTACTTC. It translates to CASSSSGGVGETQYF.

The rearrangement links TRBV2 to TRBJ2-7; 8 positions agree with TRBD1. Germline V gene data show CDR1 as SNHLY and CDR2 as FYNNEI. J lost 3 bases, V lost 2 bases, and 15 bases had no gene match. The CDR3 spans 18 residues. CDR3 sequence: CASSEYMGRDRSFYEQYF. The CDR3 DNA is TGTGCCAGCAGTGAATACATGGGCCGGGACAGGAGTTTCTACGAGCAGTACTTC.

The rearrangement uses TRBV7-9 and TRBJ2-7; 8 bases fit TRBD2. CDR1 and CDR2 (germline): SEHNR, FQNEAQ (reference sequence). J lost 3 bases, V lost 2 bases, and 6 bases had no gene match. This CDR3 comprises 15 residues. In nucleotides, the CDR3 is TGTGCCAGCAGCTTACCGAGCGGGGGCGGCTACGAGCAGTACTTC. Amino acids: CASSLPSGGGYEQYF.

The chain employs TRBV12-3 or TRBV12-4 and TRBJ2-5; tentative D call: TRBD1 (6 bases). The CDR3 loop spans 17 amino acids. Trimming pared 5 bases from V and 4 bases from J, leaving 23 bases between. CDR3 bases: TGTGCCAGCAGTCTAGAACCCCCAGGGGCAGAGTCAGAGACCCAGTACTTC. The encoded protein is CASSLEPPGAESETQYF.

This rearrangement joins TRBV7-3 to TRBJ1-4; D perhaps matches TRBD1 (5 bases). Germline V gene sequence: CDR1 SGHTA, CDR2 FQGTGA. The CDR3 totals 16 residues. With 6 bases removed from V and 2 bases from J, the gap between germline ends came to 16 bases. Written as DNA, the CDR3 is TGTGCCAGCAGTTTAGTAATAAGGGGCACTAATGAAAAACTGTTTTTT. Its protein is CASSLVIRGTNEKLFF.

Comment on this clonotype: The junction departs from germline at one end; a sequencing error may be responsible. The V gene is TRBV7-9, the J gene TRBJ1-5; D unclear. The CDR3 has 15 residues. The germline CDR1 and CDR2 sequences are SEHNR and FQNEAQ (reference sequence). The CDR3: CASSQDAQLNQPQHF. CDR3 DNA sequence: TGCGCCAGCAGCCAAGATGCGCAACTAAATCAGCCCCAGCATTTT.

This clonotype has ten or more counts. The chain employs TRBV29-1 and TRBJ2-7, with D possibly called TRBD1 or TRBD2 (5 bases each). Germline V gene sequence: CDR1 SQVTM, CDR2 ANQGSEA. Trimming cost V 4 bases and J 0 bases, with 10 bases left between them. The CDR3 is 13 residues long. CDR3 bases: TGCAGCGTTGCGAGGGGTAGCTCCTACGAGCAGTACTTC. Its translation is CSVARGSSYEQYF.

This clonotype showed up just a few times. The V and J genes are TRBV29-1 and TRBJ2-7; maybe TRBD2 (6 bases). V lost 1 base to trimming and J lost 5 bases, with 18 bases between them. The CDR3 loop spans 15 amino acids. Germline V gene sequence: CDR1 SQVTM, CDR2 ANQGSEA. CDR3: CSVEGGTLEVHEQYF. CDR3 bases: TGCAGCGTTGAAGGAGGGACTCTCGAAGTCCACGAGCAGTACTTC.

The CDR3 region is CASSQAERGRASPLHF. DNA of the CDR3: TGTGCCAGCAGCCAGGCTGAGCGGGGGCGCGCTTCACCCCTCCACTTT. V is TRBV2 and J is TRBJ1-6; perhaps TRBD1 as D (6 bases). Germline values: CDR1 SNHLY, CDR2 FYNNEI. Trimming shortened V by 6 bases and J by 9 bases, and 21 bases separated the two germline ends. This CDR3 is built from 16 residues.

The gene calls are TRBV24-1 and TRBJ2-5, with TRBD2 matching over 14 bases. Germline V lookup: CDR1 KGHDR, CDR2 SFDVKD. V lost 3 bases and J lost 4; bases outside the gene matches: 15. The CDR3 runs 20 residues. The DNA for the CDR3 is TGTGCCACCAGTGATCCGGAAATTAGTTCGGGACTAGCGGGAGCAGAGACCCAGTACTTC. Amino acid sequence: CATSDPEISSGLAGAETQYF.

V usage is TRBV13 and J usage is TRBJ2-7; D remains ambiguous. This CDR3 is 12 amino acids long. V lost 6 bases and J lost 5, with 11 bases in between. Germline V CDR1 and CDR2: PRHDT, FYEKMQ (reference sequence). The CDR3 nucleotides are TGTGCCAGCAGGGCGACCCGGGACGAGCAGTACTTC. This gives the protein CASRATRDEQYF.

This CDR3 is CAISESTSGAEQYF. In nucleotides, the CDR3 is TGTGCCATCAGTGAGTCGACTAGCGGGGCCGAGCAGTACTTC. The V call is TRBV10-3, the J call TRBJ2-7, with 11 nucleotides matching TRBD2. J gave up 6 bases and V 0 bases, and 1 base lay outside the gene matches. The CDR3 contains 14 residues. The V gene's germline CDR1 is ENHRY and CDR2 SYGVKD.

This clonotype has a count of ten or more. This chain joins TRBV7-2 and TRBJ2-7, with unresolved D. Germline lookup yields CDR1 SGHTA and CDR2 FQGNSA. The CDR3 is 15 residues long. V lost 0 bases and J 3 bases, leaving 12 bases between the germline ends. The CDR3 spells CASSLATAGYYEQYF. CDR3 bases: TGTGCCAGCAGCTTAGCGACTGCTGGATACTACGAGCAGTACTTC. The full variable domain, its missing parts supplied by reference TRBV7-2 and TRBJ2-7, is GAGVSQSPSNKVTEKGKDVELRCDPISGHTALYWYRQSLGQGLEFLIYFQGNSAPDKSGLPSDRFSAERTGGSVSTLTIQRTQQEDSAVYLCASSLATAGYYEQYFGPGTRLTVT.

This clonotype was detected ten times or more. V is TRBV7-9 and J is TRBJ2-7; D gene ambiguous. The germline gives CDR1 SEHNR, CDR2 FQNEAQ (reference sequence). The CDR3 consists of 13 residues. The V gene lost 1 base and the J gene lost 4 bases, with 8 bases spanning the gap. The CDR3 reads CASSLDSRYEQYF. CDR3 DNA: TGTGCCAGCAGCTTAGACAGTAGGTACGAGCAGTACTTC.

V and J are TRBV2 and TRBJ1-2; 7 nucleotides align to TRBD1. V gave up 6 bases and J gave up 7 bases; unmatched junction bases: 5. Germline loops: CDR1 SNHLY, CDR2 FYNNEI. There are 12 residues in the CDR3. CDR3 protein: CASSQGVCGYTF. The CDR3 DNA is TGTGCCAGCAGCCAGGGGGTATGTGGCTACACCTTC.